The TCR beta chain described here comes from a study of cytomegalovirus exposure and HLA in healthy donors. This PCR relied on a set of 60 Vbeta primers and 13 Jbeta primers. The method was immunoSEQ multiplex PCR; TCRdb's version includes in-frame clones alone and lacks a portion of them. The sample carries about 150,000 clones, around 60% recorded once. V was pared by 4 bases and J by 3 bases, with 1 base of the junction left unmatched. Germline CDR1 SGHDT, CDR2 YYEEEE. The CDR3 has 13 residues. The J gene is TRBJ1-1, the V gene TRBV5-6, with 9 positions matching TRBD1. The receptor was derived from a woman in her fifties or sixties in good health and CMV-seropositive. Source material: PBMCs. The CDR3 DNA reads as TGTGCCAGCAGCAGGACAGGGGACACTGAAGCTTTCTTT. This gives the protein CASSRTGDTEAFF. Looking up the rest from reference TRBV5-6 and TRBJ1-1 gives the full variable domain: DAGVTQSPTHLIKTRGQQVTLRCSPKSGHDTVSWYQQALGQGPQFIFQYYEEEERQRGNFPDRFSGHQFPNYSSELNVNALLLGDSALYLCASSRTGDTEAFFGQGTRLTVV.